This TCR beta chain was retrieved from a study of cytomegalovirus exposure and HLA in healthy donors. Whole-study findings and limits: Per a later analysis, about 17,000 TCR beta sequences showed association with HLA alleles at 0.05 false discovery rate. Certain sequence variants were highly shared and formed a cluster, and this cluster was likely a sequencing artifact. The study recorded about 150 TCR beta chains that were cytomegalovirus-associated.

In the PCR, 60 Vbeta and 13 Jbeta primers were used. TCRdb's copy holds only in-frame clones and misses some; the assay was immunoSEQ multiplex PCR. The sample records 150,000 to 200,000 clones, more than 85% being singletons. Details on this clone: The target antigen is unknown.

The ends were cut back, 1 base at V and 7 bases at J, with 7 bases in the middle. CDR1 KGHSH and CDR2 LQKENI come from the germline V gene. This CDR3 region has 13 residues. The sequenced sample consisted of PBMCs. This clonotype was obtained from a woman younger than 30 in good health and CMV-seronegative. This rearrangement joins TRBV18 to TRBJ2-2; the D gene is possibly TRBD2 (6 bases). CDR3 DNA sequence: TGTGCCAGCTCACCACGGGGGGACGGGGAGCTGTTTTTT. It encodes CASSPRGDGELFF. Variable domain in full (rest from reference TRBV18 and TRBJ2-2): NAGVMQNPRHLVRRRGQEARLRCSPMKGHSHVYWYRQLPEEGLKFMVYLQKENIIDESGMPKERFSAEFPKEGPSILRIQQVVRGDSAAYFCASSPRGDGELFFGEGSRLTVL.